Shown below are 19 T cell receptor beta chains from a single sample sequenced in a study of PD-1 blockade in classical Hodgkin lymphoma. Profiled with immunoSEQ multiplex PCR; TCRdb holds only in-frame clones, not every one. The profile covers 15,000 to 18,000 clones, with around 84% appearing a single time and 0.84% taken by the ten largest. The time point denotes: newly diagnosed, previously untreated cHL patient sample. From thawed PBMCs, CD4+ T cells were purified using magnetic negative selection. Sequencing was carried out using CD4+ T cells from blood. These receptors were collected from a human donor with classical Hodgkin lymphoma.

The chain recombines TRBV11-2 with TRBJ2-1; D remains unclear. V dropped 2 bases and J dropped 13 bases, with 0 bases sitting between them. The CDR3 length is 8 residues. The germline V gene encodes CDR1 SGHAT and CDR2 FQNNGV. CDR3 nucleotide sequence: TGTGCCAGCAGCTTACAGTTCTTC. This gives the protein CASSLQFF.

This sequence joins TRBV9 and TRBJ1-3; 7 positions match TRBD1. The V segment lost 2 bases and the J segment 4 bases; nucleotides outside the gene matches: 3. Germline lookup yields CDR1 SGDLS and CDR2 YYNGEE. The CDR3 has 14 amino acids. CDR3 coding DNA: TGTGCCAGCAGCGTGTCGGGACAGGGAAACACCATATATTTT. Protein sequence: CASSVSGQGNTIYF.

This chain connects TRBV4-1 to TRBJ2-3; TRBD2 is a possible D gene (5 bases). V was trimmed by 5 bases and J by 1 base, leaving 16 bases between them. There are 16 residues in the CDR3. The germline V gene encodes CDR1 MGHRA and CDR2 YSYEKL. The CDR3, as DNA: TGCGCCAGCAGCGTTAGTCCCGGGGTTGGCACAGATACGCAGTATTTT. Translated, it gives CASSVSPGVGTDTQYF.

The genes are TRBV2 and TRBJ2-1; a weak D match, TRBD1 (6 bases). CDR1 is SNHLY and CDR2 is FYNNEI in the germline V gene. This CDR3 has 15 amino acids. Trimming removed 2 bases at V and 7 bases at J, with 15 bases between. CDR3 protein: CASSESQGLRNEQFF. In DNA form, the CDR3 reads TGTGCCAGCAGTGAAAGTCAGGGGTTGAGGAATGAGCAGTTCTTC.

This sequence joins TRBV18 and TRBJ2-3, with TRBD1 identical over 7 bases. The V gene end was trimmed by 3 bases and the J gene end by 1 base; junction bases not matched to a gene: 19. CDR3 length: 20 amino acids. Germline loops: CDR1 KGHSH, CDR2 LQKENI. The CDR3 protein is CASSPLPRQGRGVRTDTQYF. DNA for the CDR3: TGTGCCAGCTCACCCCTTCCGAGACAGGGTAGGGGAGTACGCACAGATACGCAGTATTTT.

This clone appeared once. The chain joins TRBV28 to TRBJ2-5, with 10 bases aligning to TRBD2. The germline V gene has CDR1 MDHEN and CDR2 SYDVKM. The CDR3 extends over 18 amino acids. Trimming cost V 11 bases and J 5 bases; bases outside gene matches: 23. Written as DNA, the CDR3 is TGTGCCGGCTCTTCCTCCTTCTCTAGCGGGAGCCCCCGGGAGACCCAGTACTTC. It is translated as CAGSSSFSSGSPRETQYF. Supplemented by reference TRBV28 and TRBJ2-5, the full variable domain reads DVKVTQSSRYLVKRTGEKVFLECVQDMDHENMFWYRQDPGLGLRLIYFSYDVKMKEKGDIPEGYSVSREKKERFSLILESASTNQTSMYLCAGSSSFSSGSPRETQYFGPGTRLLVL.

V gene TRBV7-2 combines with J gene TRBJ1-1, with no clear D. The CDR3 is 15 residues long. Germline loops: CDR1 SGHTA, CDR2 FQGNSA. V was trimmed by 0 bases and J by 4 bases, leaving 12 bases between them. The CDR3 protein is CASSLAFAPSTEAFF. The DNA of the CDR3 is TGTGCCAGCAGCTTAGCGTTTGCCCCGAGCACTGAAGCTTTCTTT.

The genes are TRBV14 and TRBJ2-5, with D perhaps matching TRBD1 (5 bases). The CDR3 has 19 amino acids. V was cut by 1 base and J by 4 bases, with 25 bases left in between. Germline CDR1 reads SGHDN; CDR2 reads FVKESK. The CDR3 here is CASSQGLARVIVFRETQYF. The DNA of the CDR3 is TGTGCCAGCAGCCAAGGGTTGGCCAGGGTGATTGTTTTTCGAGAGACCCAGTACTTC.

V gene TRBV23-1 combines with J gene TRBJ1-5; a weak D match, TRBD1 (6 bases). TRBV23-1 is an ORF; its function is uncertain. The CDR3 is 18 amino acids. The V end was cut by 6 bases, the J end by 4 bases, with 25 bases between. DNA of the CDR3: TGCGCCAGCAGCCGACCGGGACACTTCGAGGGGCCTAATCAGCCCCAGCATTTT. It specifies CASSRPGHFEGPNQPQHF.

The chain is built from TRBV29-1 and TRBJ2-5; 7 nucleotides line up with TRBD2. The CDR3 covers 15 residues. J gave up 7 bases and V 6 bases, and 17 bases lay outside the gene matches. CDR1 and CDR2 (germline): SQVTM, ANQGSEA. DNA of the CDR3: TGCAGCGTCCTCGGCACGGCGTCCCGCGGGGGGACCCAGTACTTC. Amino acids: CSVLGTASRGGTQYF.

This clone appeared a single time. The genes are TRBV6-5 and TRBJ1-1; 7 bases match TRBD1. This CDR3 is 13 amino acids long. Germline values: CDR1 MNHEY, CDR2 SVGAGI. V lost 8 bases to trimming and J lost 1 base; unmatched junction nucleotides: 4. As DNA, the CDR3 is TGTGCCAGCCTAGGGACAGCGAACACTGAAGCTTTCTTT. Translating gives CASLGTANTEAFF.

The rearrangement uses TRBV10-2 and TRBJ2-5; 8 positions match TRBD2. Looked up from germline, CDR1 is WSHSY and CDR2 is SAAADI. With 2 bases clipped from V and 4 bases from J, the junction kept 0 bases outside the gene matches. The CDR3 totals 13 residues. In nucleotides, the CDR3 is TGCGCCAGCAGTGAGCGGGAGGGAGAGACCCAGTACTTC. Its translation: CASSEREGETQYF.

V gene TRBV11-2 combines with J gene TRBJ2-7, with TRBD2 identical over 11 bases. The CDR3 covers 15 residues. V was clipped by 6 bases and J by 4 bases; unmatched bases: 8. CDR1 is SGHAT and CDR2 is FQNNGV in the germline V gene. The CDR3, as DNA: TGTGCCAGCAGGCCCGCACCTAGCGGGGGGTACGAGCAGTACTTC. Its translation is CASRPAPSGGYEQYF.

The chain uses TRBV10-1 and TRBJ2-3; 7 bases match TRBD1. The CDR3 sequence is 13 residues long. V gave up 7 bases and J gave up 4 bases; unmatched junction bases: 5. From germline, CDR1 is WNHNN and CDR2 SYGVQD (reference sequence). The CDR3 sequence: CASKDQGADTQYF. The DNA for the CDR3 is TGCGCCAGCAAGGACCAGGGGGCAGATACGCAGTATTTT.

This clone turned up a few times. V gene TRBV30 combines with J gene TRBJ1-4; D unclear. Germline V gene data show CDR1 as GTSNPN and CDR2 as SVGIG (reference sequence). The CDR3 has 13 amino acids. Trimming stripped 0 bases from V and 6 bases from J, with 8 bases between. CDR3 nucleotides: TGTGCCTGGAGTGTACGACTGGATGAAAAACTGTTTTTT. Protein sequence: CAWSVRLDEKLFF.

The genes are TRBV9 and TRBJ2-6; no clear D. Trimming stripped 0 bases from V and 3 bases from J, with 10 bases between. Germline lookup yields CDR1 SGDLS and CDR2 YYNGEE. CDR3 length: 16 amino acids. The CDR3 protein is CASSVDLDGGANVLTF. The CDR3 DNA follows: TGTGCCAGCAGCGTAGACCTAGACGGTGGGGCCAACGTCCTGACTTTC.

V and J are TRBV18 and TRBJ2-2; 8 nucleotides align to TRBD1. The CDR3 extends over 18 amino acids. Germline CDR1 is KGHSH and CDR2 is LQKENI. The V and J ends lost 2 bases and 0 bases, in that order; junction bases with no gene match: 8. CDR3: CASSPNPWTGTNTGELFF. CDR3 DNA: TGTGCCAGCTCACCAAATCCCTGGACAGGGACGAACACCGGGGAGCTGTTTTTT.

The CDR3 DNA reads TGTGCCAGCGCACGGGCAGCGGGGTACCAAGAGACCCAGTACTTC. It yields the protein CASARAAGYQETQYF. The chain recombines TRBV7-6 with TRBJ2-5; 7 positions match TRBD2. The CDR3 is 15 amino acids. CDR1 and CDR2 from the germline V gene are SGHVS and FNYEAQ. After removal of 8 bases from V and 0 bases from J, the junction contained 9 bases not matched to a gene. Looking up the rest from reference TRBV7-6 and TRBJ2-5 gives the full variable domain: GAGVSQSPRYKVTKRGQDVALRCDPISGHVSLYWYRQALGQGPEFLTYFNYEAQQDKSGLPNDRFSAERPEGSISTLTIQRTEQRDSAMYRCASARAAGYQETQYFGPGTRLLVL.

This rearrangement joins TRBV28 to TRBJ1-1, with D unclear. CDR3 length: 15 residues. Germline V gives CDR1 MDHEN, CDR2 SYDVKM. V dropped 6 bases and J dropped 0 bases, with 14 bases sitting between them. Here the CDR3 reads CASRWSGAVNTEAFF. In DNA, the CDR3 is TGTGCCAGCAGGTGGTCCGGAGCGGTGAACACTGAAGCTTTCTTT.